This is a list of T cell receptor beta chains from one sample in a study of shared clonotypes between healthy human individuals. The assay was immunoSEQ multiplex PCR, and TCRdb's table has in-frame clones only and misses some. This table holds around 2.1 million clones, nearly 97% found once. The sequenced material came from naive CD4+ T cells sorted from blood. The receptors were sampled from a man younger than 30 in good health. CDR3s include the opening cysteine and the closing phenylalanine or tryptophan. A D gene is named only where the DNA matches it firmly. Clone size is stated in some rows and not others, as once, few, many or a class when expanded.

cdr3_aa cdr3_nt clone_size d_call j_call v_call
CASRSPVWGRAGNTIYF TGTGCCAGCAGGTCCCCCGTGTGGGGTCGGGCTGGAAACACCATATATTTT once NA TRBJ1-3 TRBV28
CASSPPAGATYEQYF TGTGCCAGCTCACCACCGGCAGGAGCTACCTACGAGCAGTACTTC NA NA TRBJ2-7 TRBV18
CASSTPSTATDSPLHF TGTGCCAGCAGCACCCCCTCGACAGCTACAGATTCACCCCTCCACTTT NA NA TRBJ1-6 TRBV21-1
CASSWNGYYNEQFF TGTGCCAGCAGTTGGAACGGGTATTACAATGAGCAGTTCTTC NA NA TRBJ2-1 TRBV27
CAISAGGSPYNEQFF TGTGCCATCAGTGCGGGGGGCTCCCCTTACAATGAGCAGTTCTTC NA NA TRBJ2-1 TRBV10-3
CASREGGGGNIQYF TGCGCCAGCAGAGAGGGGGGCGGGGGAAACATTCAGTACTTC NA NA TRBJ2-4 TRBV10-2
CASRLEQYLAYEQYF TGCGCCAGCAGACTCGAACAGTACCTGGCCTACGAGCAGTACTTC NA NA TRBJ2-7 TRBV5-1
CASSRTGYSNQPQHF TGTGCCAGCAGTCGGACGGGGTACAGCAATCAGCCCCAGCATTTT NA NA TRBJ1-5 TRBV2
CASSGAGGLMGTDTQYF TGTGCCAGCAGTGGAGCGGGGGGCCTTATGGGCACAGATACGCAGTATTTT NA TRBD2 TRBJ2-3 TRBV6-1
CASTVVSSGANVLTF TGTGCCAGCACGGTGGTTAGCTCTGGGGCCAACGTCCTGACTTTC NA NA TRBJ2-6 TRBV2
CATYPQGVGEQYF TGTGCCACCTACCCACAGGGGGTCGGCGAGCAGTACTTC NA TRBD1 TRBJ2-7 TRBV6-6
CSVKDREAGANVLTF TGCAGCGTTAAAGACAGGGAAGCTGGGGCCAACGTCCTGACTTTC NA TRBD1 TRBJ2-6 TRBV29-1
CASSFGRDYGYTF TGTGCCAGCAGCTTCGGCAGGGACTATGGCTACACCTTC NA NA TRBJ1-2 TRBV7-8
CASSFTIGSGNTIYF TGTGCCAGCAGTTTCACAATCGGCTCTGGAAACACCATATATTTT NA NA TRBJ1-3 TRBV27
CASSSRVSAGEKLFF TGTGCCAGCAGCTCTCGAGTTTCCGCGGGTGAAAAACTGTTTTTT NA NA TRBJ1-4 TRBV7-9
CASGLVPGQGFLYGYTF TGTGCTAGTGGTTTGGTCCCGGGACAGGGGTTCCTCTATGGCTACACCTTC few TRBD1 TRBJ1-2 TRBV12-5
CASSPQGDYGYTF TGTGCCAGCAGCCCCCAAGGGGACTATGGCTACACCTTC NA NA TRBJ1-2 TRBV9